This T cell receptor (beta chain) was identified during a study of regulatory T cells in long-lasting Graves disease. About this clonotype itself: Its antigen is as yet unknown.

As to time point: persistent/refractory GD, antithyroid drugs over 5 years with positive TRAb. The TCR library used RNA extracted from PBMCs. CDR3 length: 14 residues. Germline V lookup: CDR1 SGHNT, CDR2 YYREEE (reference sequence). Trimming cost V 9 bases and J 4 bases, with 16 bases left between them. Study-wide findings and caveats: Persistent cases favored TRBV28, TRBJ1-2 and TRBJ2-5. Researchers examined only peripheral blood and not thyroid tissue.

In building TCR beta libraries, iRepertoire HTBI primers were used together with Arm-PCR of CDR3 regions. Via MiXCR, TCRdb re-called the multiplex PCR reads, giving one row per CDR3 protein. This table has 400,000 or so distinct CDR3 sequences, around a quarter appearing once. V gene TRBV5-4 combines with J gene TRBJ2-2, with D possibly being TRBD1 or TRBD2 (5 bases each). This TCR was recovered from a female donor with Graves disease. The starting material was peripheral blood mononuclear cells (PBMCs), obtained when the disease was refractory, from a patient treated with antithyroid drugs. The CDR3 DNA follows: TGTGCCACGAGGGGATCAATGGCCACCGGGGAGCTGTTTTTT. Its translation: CATRGSMATGELFF.